The 27 T cell receptor beta chains below come from one sample, sequenced in a study of T cells in Graves' hyperthyroidism and ophthalmopathy. Researchers took RNA transcripts and amplified the TCR beta CDR3 regions from them. First-round RT-PCR of the TCR CDR3 relied on the HTBI primer set. TCRdb reprocessed the multiplex PCR reads with MiXCR, giving one entry per CDR3 protein. The table records some 620,000 distinct CDR3 sequences, about 16% of them present only once. Sequencing was carried out using blood. Every receptor here comes from a woman aged 25-40 years with Graves' hyperthyroidism.

This clonotype was recorded at least ten times. The V and J genes are TRBV2 and TRBJ1-1; D is ambiguous. The CDR3 extends over 11 amino acids. Between the trimmed V and J ends, which lost 4 bases and 3 bases, there was a span of 3 bases. CDR1 SNHLY and CDR2 FYNNEI come from the germline V gene. The CDR3 region has the DNA TGTGCCAGCAGTGTGGACACTGAAGCTTTCTTT. Translation: CASSVDTEAFF.

In the case of this clonotype: A much larger clone sits a single nucleotide away, making a read error possible. CDR3 protein: CASSPSGTEQFF. The CDR3 region has the DNA TGTGCCAGCAGCCCTAGCGGGACTGAGCAGTTCTTC. J is TRBJ2-1 and V is TRBV12-3 or TRBV12-4, with TRBD2 matching 9 bases. The CDR3 contains 12 residues. With 6 bases clipped from V and 9 bases from J, the junction kept 3 bases outside the gene matches.

This clonotype occurred many times. The chain is built from TRBV12-3 or TRBV12-4 and TRBJ2-7; the match to TRBD2 covers 9 bases. The length of the CDR3 is 14 residues. Trimming took 5 bases from V and 4 from J; bases not matched to a gene: 6. CDR3 nucleotide sequence: TGTGCCAGCAGTCCTGGACTAGCGCAGTACGAGCAGTACTTC. Its translation: CASSPGLAQYEQYF.

A few counts support this clonotype. This chain connects TRBV7-3 to TRBJ2-1; D tentatively reads TRBD1 or TRBD2 (6 bases each). The V end was cut by 3 bases, the J end by 11 bases, with 11 bases between. The CDR3 contains 12 residues. The germline gives CDR1 SGHTA, CDR2 FQGTGA. The CDR3 loop reads CASSLGGEKQFF. CDR3 in DNA: TGTGCCAGCAGCTTGGGGGGCGAAAAGCAGTTCTTC.

This clonotype was seen at least ten times. CDR3: CASKKDLSDNEQFF. The CDR3 DNA reads as TGTGCCAGCAAAAAGGACCTTTCTGACAATGAGCAGTTCTTC. V and J are TRBV2 and TRBJ2-1, with D unclear. The CDR3 is 14 amino acids. Trimming took 7 bases from V and 5 from J, leaving 15 bases between them. Germline V gene sequence: CDR1 SNHLY, CDR2 FYNNEI.

This clonotype was seen many times. This rearrangement joins TRBV28 to TRBJ1-3; 8 bases are a match to TRBD1. Germline values: CDR1 MDHEN, CDR2 SYDVKM. V lost 5 bases, J lost 2 bases, and 2 bases stayed unmatched. The length of the CDR3 is 14 residues. The CDR3 DNA sequence: TGTGCCAGCAGTAGGACAGGGCCTGGAAACACCATATATTTT. This gives the protein CASSRTGPGNTIYF.

This clonotype was seen more than once but under ten times. This chain uses TRBV6-1 with TRBJ2-3; 9 bases map to TRBD2. The CDR3 consists of 15 residues. The V gene's germline CDR1 is MNHNS and CDR2 SASEGT. V shed 1 base, J shed 3 bases, and the junction held 2 bases outside the gene matches. The CDR3 nucleotides are TGTGCCAGCAGTGAAGAAGCGGGAGGAACAGATACGCAGTATTTT. Translated, it gives CASSEEAGGTDTQYF.

The gene calls are TRBV6-2 or TRBV6-3 and TRBJ2-5; D gene unclear. The V gene lost 0 bases and the J gene lost 13 bases, with 12 bases spanning the gap. The germline gives CDR1 MNHEY, CDR2 SVGEGT. There are 12 residues in the CDR3. The CDR3 sequence: CASSYSKLSWYF. Here the CDR3 DNA reads TGTGCCAGCAGTTACTCGAAGCTGTCTTGGTACTTC.

V gene TRBV5-4 combines with J gene TRBJ1-2, with a tentative D call TRBD1 (5 bases). CDR3 size: 17 residues. The germline V gene encodes CDR1 SGHNT and CDR2 YYREEE (reference sequence). Trimming stripped 0 bases from V and 5 bases from J, with 20 bases between. The CDR3 sequence is CASSLAQGGFEIYGYTF. The CDR3 coding sequence is TGTGCCAGCAGCTTGGCTCAGGGTGGGTTTGAAATATATGGCTACACCTTC.

As regards this clonotype: A much larger clone lies one base from this, so it may be a read error. The V gene is TRBV6-1, the J gene TRBJ1-2; 7 nucleotides match TRBD1. The germline V gene has CDR1 MNHNS and CDR2 SASEGT. V dropped 8 bases and J dropped 0; count of bases not matched to a gene: 6. This CDR3 has 14 residues. This CDR3 is CASGAGQTNYGYTF. The CDR3 DNA reads as TGTGCCAGCGGTGCGGGACAGACTAACTATGGCTACACCTTC.

This clonotype was recorded at least ten times. V is TRBV11-2 and J is TRBJ2-3, with unresolved D. CDR1 and CDR2 (germline): SGHAT, FQNNGV. With 0 bases removed from V and 4 bases from J, the gap between germline ends came to 8 bases. The CDR3 has 14 amino acids. The chain's CDR3 is CASSLDPSADTQYF. As DNA, the CDR3 is TGTGCCAGCAGCTTAGACCCCAGCGCAGATACGCAGTATTTT.

This clonotype turned up a few times. This rearrangement joins TRBV5-1 to TRBJ2-7, with D unclear. V was pared by 1 base and J by 4 bases, with 12 bases between. CDR1 is SGHRS, CDR2 YFSETQ, per germline. This CDR3 contains 14 residues. CDR3 amino acids: CASSLRSETYEQYF. In DNA form, the CDR3 reads TGCGCCAGCAGCTTGAGGTCAGAAACATACGAGCAGTACTTC.

The sample holds many counts of this clonotype. This rearrangement joins TRBV11-1 to TRBJ1-1, with 7 bases aligning to TRBD1. The CDR3 length is 16 residues. Trimming at V came to 6 bases and at J to 1 base, leaving 11 bases not matched to a gene. Germline V gene sequence: CDR1 SGHAT, CDR2 FQDESV (reference sequence). The CDR3 sequence is CASRRGQAAWNTEAFF. As DNA, the CDR3 is TGTGCCAGCAGACGCGGACAGGCGGCATGGAACACTGAAGCTTTCTTT.

This clonotype was picked up a small number of times. The chain couples TRBV7-9 to TRBJ1-1, with TRBD1 matching over 7 bases. Germline V gene data show CDR1 as SEHNR and CDR2 as FQNEAQ (reference sequence). V lost 1 base to trimming and J lost 3 bases; unmatched junction nucleotides: 5. CDR3 length: 15 residues. The CDR3 reads CASSLGQGVDTEAFF. The CDR3 nucleotides are TGTGCCAGCAGCTTAGGGCAGGGGGTAGACACTGAAGCTTTCTTT.

V usage is TRBV19 and J usage is TRBJ1-2, with 9 bases aligning to TRBD1. The CDR3 is 15 amino acids. V lost 6 bases to trimming and J lost 0 bases; unmatched junction nucleotides: 5. The germline V gene encodes CDR1 LNHDA and CDR2 SQIVND (reference sequence). CDR3 in amino acids: CASRRQGDANYGYTF. CDR3 DNA: TGTGCCAGTAGAAGACAGGGGGACGCTAACTATGGCTACACCTTC. The full variable domain, in which reference TRBV19 and TRBJ1-2 provide the parts outside the CDR3, is DGGITQSPKYLFRKEGQNVTLSCEQNLNHDAMYWYRQDPGQGLRLIYYSQIVNDFQKGDIAEGYSVSREKKESFPLTVTSAQKNPTAFYLCASRRQGDANYGYTFGSGTRLTVV.

This clonotype appeared many times. The rearrangement joins TRBV6-1 to TRBJ2-3, with TRBD1 matching 10 bases. This CDR3 is built from 16 residues. The ends lost 6 bases at V and 0 bases at J; junction bases unmatched: 6. Germline-derived CDR1 and CDR2 are MNHNS and SASEGT. The CDR3 here is CASRRQGAVSTDTQYF. As DNA, the CDR3 is TGTGCCAGCAGGAGACAGGGGGCGGTGAGCACAGATACGCAGTATTTT.

This clonotype was counted at least ten times. The chain carries TRBV12-3 or TRBV12-4 and TRBJ2-7; D remains ambiguous. This CDR3 has 12 amino acids. V lost 6 bases and J 4 bases, leaving 10 bases between the germline ends. CDR3 DNA: TGTGCCAGCAGCCGAATCAATTACGAGCAGTACTTC. Residues: CASSRINYEQYF.

This clonotype has a count of ten or more. V and J are TRBV16 and TRBJ1-5; D unclear. Germline loops: CDR1 KGHSY, CDR2 FQNENV. The CDR3 is 15 residues long. Between the trimmed V and J ends, which lost 0 bases and 8 bases, there was a span of 14 bases. The DNA of the CDR3 is TGTGCCAGCAGCCAATCCGGGAGCGCTTTTGAGCCCCAGCATTTT. Translation: CASSQSGSAFEPQHF.

Many counts were recorded for this clonotype. V is TRBV27 and J is TRBJ2-5; TRBD1 or TRBD2 may be the D gene (5 bases each). The V end was cut by 0 bases, the J end by 2 bases, with 16 bases between. CDR1 and CDR2 from the germline V gene are MNHEY and SMNVEV (reference sequence). This CDR3 spans 17 amino acids. The CDR3, as DNA: TGTGCCAGCAGTTTATCGGGGACCCGGGCCAGACAAGAGACCCAGTACTTC. Protein: CASSLSGTRARQETQYF.

Ten or more counts support this clonotype. The chain recombines TRBV12-3 or TRBV12-4 with TRBJ1-2, with 7 bases that match TRBD1. V lost 6 bases to trimming and J lost 6 bases; unmatched junction nucleotides: 13. CDR3 length: 15 residues. CDR3 DNA sequence: TGTGCCAGCAGCCACCTCCCGGGGACAGCAGATGGCTACACCTTC. As protein: CASSHLPGTADGYTF.

The chain has TRBV29-1 and TRBJ1-2; D is unresolved. Per germline, CDR1 SQVTM and CDR2 ANQGSEA. Between the trimmed V and J ends, which lost 3 bases and 5 bases, there was a span of 13 bases. This CDR3 spans 13 amino acids. CDR3 loop: CSVDSNRGYGYTF. CDR3 nucleotides: TGCAGCGTTGACTCCAATCGGGGATATGGCTACACCTTC.

There are many counts of this clonotype. The J gene is TRBJ1-5, the V gene TRBV18; tentatively, D is TRBD1 (6 bases). From germline, CDR1 is KGHSH and CDR2 LQKENI. The V and J ends lost 4 bases and 7 bases respectively, with 17 bases between them. The length of the CDR3 is 15 residues. The CDR3 region is CASSLTRTDEQPQHF. The CDR3 DNA reads TGTGCCAGCTCACTCACCCGGACAGATGAACAGCCCCAGCATTTT.

This clonotype was seen repeatedly, ten times or more. This chain connects TRBV2 to TRBJ2-3, with TRBD2 matching over 14 bases. V trimming: 6 bases; J trimming: 10 bases; junction bases outside the gene matches: 12. The CDR3 consists of 16 residues. Germline V CDR1 and CDR2: SNHLY, FYNNEI. The CDR3 DNA is TGTGCCAGCAGCGCACTGGGACTAGCGGGAGAATTTGCGCAGTATTTT. Its protein is CASSALGLAGEFAQYF. Using reference TRBV2 and TRBJ2-3 for the parts outside the CDR3, the full variable domain is EPEVTQTPSHQVTQMGQEVILRCVPISNHLYFYWYRQILGQKVEFLVSFYNNEISEKSEIFDDQFSVERPDGSNFTLKIRSTKLEDSAMYFCASSALGLAGEFAQYFGPGTRLTVL.

Only a few counts were recorded for this clonotype. V usage is TRBV6-1 and J usage is TRBJ2-3; D not certain. This CDR3 contains 14 residues. Trimming took 2 bases from V and 1 from J, leaving 7 bases between them. Germline V CDR1 and CDR2: MNHNS, SASEGT. The CDR3 nucleotides read TGTGCCAGCAGTGAAAACACAGGCACAGATACGCAGTATTTT. Translated, it gives CASSENTGTDTQYF.

This clonotype was counted ten times or more. The chain has TRBV28 and TRBJ1-2, with 7 bases fitting TRBD1. The junction had 5 bases not matched to a gene; V was cut back by 5 bases and J by 8 bases. CDR3 length: 12 residues. The germline gives CDR1 MDHEN, CDR2 SYDVKM. CDR3 DNA sequence: TGTGCCAGCAGTACAGGGGTGAGGGGCTACACCTTC. Translated: CASSTGVRGYTF.

Comments on this clonotype: A much larger clone is a single base away; this may be a read error. CDR3 sequence (DNA): TGTACCAGCTCACCGGACAGGGCCCAATACGAGCAGTACTTC. Its translation is CTSSPDRAQYEQYF. The chain uses TRBV18 and TRBJ2-7, with 8 bases fitting TRBD1. Germline V gives CDR1 KGHSH, CDR2 LQKENI. The CDR3 has 14 residues.

V is TRBV20-1 and J is TRBJ2-2; 7 bases line up with TRBD2. Germline V gene sequence: CDR1 DFQATT, CDR2 SNEGSKA (reference sequence). With 0 bases clipped from V and 2 bases from J, the junction kept 9 bases outside the gene matches. The CDR3 has 17 amino acids. Here the CDR3 reads CSARDRVGRANTGELFF. The CDR3, as DNA: TGCAGTGCTAGAGATCGGGTGGGGAGGGCTAACACCGGGGAGCTGTTTTTT.